The 3 T cell receptor beta chains reported below all come from one sample, sequenced in a study of T cells after yellow fever vaccination. In TCRdb, the 5' RACE reads were re-called with MiXCR into one record per CDR3 protein. In the table there are roughly 500,000 distinct CDR3 sequences, 15% to 20% of which are singletons. The starting material was PBMCs, obtained 15 days after the yellow fever booster vaccination. The receptors shown here come from a man aged 30 to 39 who received the YFV17D yellow fever vaccine.

This clonotype was observed a handful of times. The chain has TRBV20-1 and TRBJ2-2; possible D gene TRBD1, 5 bases. V lost 3 bases and J 4 bases, leaving 9 bases between the germline ends. The CDR3 is made up of 13 amino acids. CDR1 is DFQATT, CDR2 SNEGSKA, per germline (reference sequence). CDR3 sequence: CSASAGFTGELFF. DNA for the CDR3: TGCAGTGCTAGTGCAGGGTTCACCGGGGAGCTGTTTTTT.

V gene TRBV20-1 combines with J gene TRBJ2-3, with D perhaps TRBD2 (5 bases). V was clipped by 2 bases and J by 6 bases, with 6 bases between them. The CDR3 is made up of 11 amino acids. Germline loops: CDR1 DFQATT, CDR2 SNEGSKA (reference sequence). CDR3 amino acids: CSARWRDTQYF. The CDR3 DNA sequence: TGCAGTGCTAGATGGAGGGATACGCAGTATTTT.

This clonotype has more than one count but fewer than ten. The chain couples TRBV20-1 to TRBJ2-7, with TRBD1 matching 7 bases. In germline, CDR1 is DFQATT, CDR2 SNEGSKA (reference sequence). The CDR3 consists of 13 residues. The junction had 5 bases not matched to a gene; V was cut back by 6 bases and J by 0 bases. The CDR3 loop reads CSADRDSSYEQYF. DNA of the CDR3: TGCAGTGCGGATCGGGACAGCTCCTACGAGCAGTACTTC.